This TCR beta chain comes out of a study of T cell responses to AZD1222 COVID-19 vaccine. Study-level points and caveats: Among spike-specific TCRs, nearly half reportedly target unmutated variant regions. Across the whole spike, CD4 TCRs peaked at regions 160-218 and 743-854. Mostly white British, mostly female donors; authors suggested clonal diversity may be underestimated. Repertoires were obtained only post-peak T cell response.

Points on this clone: No antigen is known for it.

Repertoires were generated with immunoSEQ multiplex PCR, while TCRdb's copy carries only in-frame clones and drops some. The data contain 100,000 or so clones, roughly 87% of them singletons. In germline, CDR1 is SNHLY, CDR2 FYNNEI. The CDR3 contains 13 residues. V lost 6 bases and J 3 bases, leaving 11 bases between the germline ends. Specimen: peripheral blood, collected on day 0 of AZD1222 vaccination. The J gene is TRBJ1-1, the V gene TRBV2; no definite D call. The clonotype comes from an adult in good health. DNA of the CDR3: TGTGCCAGCAGCCCCCGGGCCTACACTGAAGCTTTCTTT. It encodes CASSPRAYTEAFF.